What follows describes a single T cell receptor (beta chain). Data came from immunoSEQ multiplex PCR; TCRdb stores just in-frame clones and leaves some out. The sample comprises roughly 200,000 clones, around 87% of which are singletons, and 0.6% to 0.8% rests with the top ten. These data originate in a study of blood T cell repertoires in COVID-19. The sample was peripheral blood. The receptor comes from a man in his fifties with acute or convalescent COVID-19.

The CDR3 loop is CASSLKGGEGYTF. The CDR3 nucleotides are TGTGCCAGCAGCTTAAAAGGGGGTGAAGGCTACACCTTC. The chain combines TRBV13 with TRBJ1-2; weak D call: TRBD1 (6 bases). Germline CDR1 and CDR2: PRHDT and FYEKMQ (reference sequence). With 2 bases removed from V and 8 bases from J, the gap between germline ends came to 12 bases. The CDR3 is 13 residues long.